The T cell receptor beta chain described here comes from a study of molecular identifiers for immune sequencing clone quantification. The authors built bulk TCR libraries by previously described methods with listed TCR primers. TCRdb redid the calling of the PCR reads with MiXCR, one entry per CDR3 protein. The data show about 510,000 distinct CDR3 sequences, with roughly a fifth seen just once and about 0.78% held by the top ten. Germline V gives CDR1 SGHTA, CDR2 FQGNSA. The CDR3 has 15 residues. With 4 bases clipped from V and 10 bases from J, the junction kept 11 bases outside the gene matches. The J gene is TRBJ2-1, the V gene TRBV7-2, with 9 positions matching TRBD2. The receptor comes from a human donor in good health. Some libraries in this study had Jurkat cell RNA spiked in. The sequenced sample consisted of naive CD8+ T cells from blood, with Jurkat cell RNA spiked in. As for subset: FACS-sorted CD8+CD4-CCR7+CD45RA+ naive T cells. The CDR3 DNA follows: TGTGCCAGCAGCTACGGGTTAGCGGGAGTAGGGGAGCAGTTCTTC. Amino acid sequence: CASSYGLAGVGEQFF.